Listed here are 5 T cell receptor beta chains from one sample, sequenced in a study of blood T cell repertoires in COVID-19. Sequencing was performed with immunoSEQ multiplex PCR; in TCRdb, only in-frame clones are kept and a portion is missing. The data contain fewer than 500,000 clones, approximately 90% of them singletons. The sequencing input was peripheral blood. Source of these receptors: a man younger than 30 with COVID-19, enrolled during active disease.

The J gene is TRBJ2-2, the V gene TRBV5-1, with TRBD1 matching over 10 bases. The J segment lost 5 bases and the V segment lost 0 bases, leaving 4 bases of the junction unmatched. The CDR3 totals 16 residues. Germline CDR1 is SGHRS and CDR2 is YFSETQ. The CDR3 DNA follows: TGCGCCAGCAGCTTGGCGGGGACAGGGGATACCGGGGAGCTGTTTTTT. Translation gives CASSLAGTGDTGELFF.

V and J are TRBV24-1 and TRBJ2-3; 8 bases match TRBD2. Losses at the gene ends were 4 bases for V and 4 bases for J; bases not matched to a gene: 6. Germline V gives CDR1 KGHDR, CDR2 SFDVKD. The CDR3 runs 15 residues. The CDR3 loop reads CATSETGTSSDTQYF. The CDR3 DNA sequence: TGTGCCACCAGTGAAACCGGGACTAGTTCAGATACGCAGTATTTT.

This chain uses TRBV29-1 with TRBJ1-5; a weak D match, TRBD1 (6 bases). V lost 0 bases to trimming and J lost 6 bases, with 9 bases between them. The CDR3 is made up of 13 amino acids. Germline V lookup: CDR1 SQVTM, CDR2 ANQGSEA. In nucleotides, the CDR3 is TGCAGCGTTGAAGAGGGGGCTGGTCAGCCCCAGCATTTT. Amino acid sequence: CSVEEGAGQPQHF. Using reference TRBV29-1 and TRBJ1-5 for the parts outside the CDR3, the full variable domain is SAVISQKPSRDICQRGTSLTIQCQVDSQVTMMFWYRQQPGQSLTLIATANQGSEATYESGFVIDKFPISRPNLTFSTLTVSNMSPEDSSIYLCSVEEGAGQPQHFGDGTRLSIL.

The chain is built from TRBV2 and TRBJ1-3; D not certain. The CDR3 has 14 residues. Between the trimmed V and J ends, which lost 7 bases and 0 bases, there was a span of 10 bases. Germline lookup yields CDR1 SNHLY and CDR2 FYNNEI. The CDR3 spells CASKSLSSGNTIYF. The CDR3, as DNA: TGTGCCAGCAAGAGCCTAAGCTCTGGAAACACCATATATTTT.

This chain uses TRBV10-3 with TRBJ2-2, with 12 bases matching TRBD1. CDR1 and CDR2 (germline): ENHRY, SYGVKD. The junction had 6 bases not matched to a gene; V was cut back by 5 bases and J by 8 bases. CDR3 length: 15 residues. The CDR3 DNA follows: TGTGCCATCAGTAATCGGGACAGGGGGCTAGGGGAGCTGTTTTTT. It translates to CAISNRDRGLGELFF.